Below are 8 T cell receptor beta chains sequenced from a single sample in a study of identical twins. TCRdb re-derived calls from the 5' RACE reads in MiXCR, one entry per CDR3 protein. The table records 1.5 million or so distinct CDR3 sequences, about 32% of them present only once. The sample comprised cord blood. The receptors stem from a newborn girl in good health.

A few counts support this clonotype. This chain connects TRBV24-1 to TRBJ2-7; TRBD1 agrees at 7 bases. This CDR3 is 14 amino acids long. Trimming at V came to 9 bases and at J to 1 base, leaving 8 bases not matched to a gene. Germline CDR1 KGHDR, CDR2 SFDVKD. CDR3 in DNA: TGTGCCACCTTACAGGGGAATGGGTCCTACGAGCAGTACTTC. Translation gives CATLQGNGSYEQYF.

There are a few counts of this clonotype. The rearrangement joins TRBV14 to TRBJ1-2; D gene ambiguous. The V and J ends lost 2 bases and 5 bases respectively, with 15 bases between them. The CDR3 covers 15 residues. Germline V gene lookup returns CDR1 SGHDN and CDR2 FVKESK. CDR3 sequence: CASSQTRGQLYGYTF. DNA for the CDR3: TGTGCCAGCAGCCAAACACGAGGCCAGTTATATGGCTACACCTTC.

The chain couples TRBV24-1 to TRBJ2-5; 7 bases line up with TRBD1. The J segment lost 6 bases and the V segment lost 3 bases, leaving 6 bases of the junction unmatched. Per the germline V gene, CDR1 is KGHDR and CDR2 is SFDVKD. The CDR3 consists of 14 residues. CDR3 nucleotide sequence: TGTGCCACCAGTGATCACCGACAGGGAAAGACCCAGTACTTC. Amino acids: CATSDHRQGKTQYF.

A few counts support this clonotype. The J gene is TRBJ2-3, the V gene TRBV6-6; 13 bases line up with TRBD2. CDR3 length: 16 amino acids. CDR1 is MNHNY, CDR2 SVGAGI, per germline (reference sequence). The V and J ends lost 2 bases and 6 bases, in that order; junction bases with no gene match: 5. The DNA for the CDR3 is TGTGCCAGCAGTTACCCCACTAGCGGGAGGGCCGATACGCAGTATTTT. Translation gives CASSYPTSGRADTQYF.

This clonotype was recorded a few times. The chain combines TRBV4-1 with TRBJ2-3; D possibly matches TRBD1 or TRBD2 (5 bases each). The CDR3 contains 21 residues. Germline assignment: CDR1 MGHRA and CDR2 YSYEKL. The ends were cut back, 0 bases at V and 3 bases at J, with 28 bases in the middle. CDR3 sequence: CASSQDLPGPLRPRVTDTQYF. In DNA form, the CDR3 reads TGCGCCAGCAGCCAAGATCTTCCGGGACCCCTCCGACCCCGCGTAACAGATACGCAGTATTTT.

This clonotype was seen more than once but under ten times. The rearrangement links TRBV4-1 to TRBJ2-1; D is ambiguous. Trimming removed 3 bases at V and 3 bases at J, with 12 bases between. CDR3 length: 15 residues. The germline V gene has CDR1 MGHRA and CDR2 YSYEKL. The CDR3 loop is CASSHPWRNYNEQFF. The DNA of the CDR3 is TGCGCCAGCAGCCATCCGTGGCGGAACTACAATGAGCAGTTCTTC.

This clonotype showed up just a few times. The chain employs TRBV7-6 and TRBJ1-4; 8 bases fit TRBD1. From germline, CDR1 is SGHVS and CDR2 FNYEAQ. The CDR3 is 17 residues long. Trimming cost V 5 bases and J 0 bases; bases outside gene matches: 8. Here the CDR3 reads CASSPMTGASTNEKLFF. The CDR3 coding sequence is TGTGCCAGCAGCCCTATGACAGGGGCCTCAACTAATGAAAAACTGTTTTTT.

This chain links TRBV18 with TRBJ2-3; D unclear. With 1 base removed from V and 2 bases from J, the gap between germline ends came to 13 bases. CDR1 and CDR2 from the germline V gene are KGHSH and LQKENI. The length of the CDR3 is 16 residues. The CDR3: CASSPLDGVNTDTQYF. The CDR3 region has the DNA TGTGCCAGCTCACCACTAGACGGTGTGAACACAGATACGCAGTATTTT.